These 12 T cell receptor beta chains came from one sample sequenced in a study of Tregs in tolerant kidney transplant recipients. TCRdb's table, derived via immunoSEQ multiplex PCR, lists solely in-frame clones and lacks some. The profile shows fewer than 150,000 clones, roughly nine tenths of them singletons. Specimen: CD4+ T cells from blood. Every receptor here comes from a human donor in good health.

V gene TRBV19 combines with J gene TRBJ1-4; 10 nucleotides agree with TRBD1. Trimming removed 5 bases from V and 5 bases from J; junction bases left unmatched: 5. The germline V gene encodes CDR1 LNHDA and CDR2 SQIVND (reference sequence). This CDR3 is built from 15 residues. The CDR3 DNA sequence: TGTGCCAGTAGTTCCAGGACAGGGGGAAATGAAAAACTGTTTTTT. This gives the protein CASSSRTGGNEKLFF.

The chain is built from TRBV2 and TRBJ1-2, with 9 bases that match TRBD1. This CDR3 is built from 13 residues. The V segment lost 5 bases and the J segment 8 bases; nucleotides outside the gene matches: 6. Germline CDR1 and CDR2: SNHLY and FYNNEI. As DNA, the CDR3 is TGTGCCAGCAGTTTACAGGGGGCGTCGGGCTACACCTTC. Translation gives CASSLQGASGYTF.

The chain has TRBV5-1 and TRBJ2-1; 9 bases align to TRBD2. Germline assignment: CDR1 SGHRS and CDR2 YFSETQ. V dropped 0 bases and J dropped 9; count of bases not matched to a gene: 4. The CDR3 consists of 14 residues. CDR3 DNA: TGCGCCAGCAGCTTGGTAGCGGGAGCTCCTGAGCAGTTCTTC. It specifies CASSLVAGAPEQFF.

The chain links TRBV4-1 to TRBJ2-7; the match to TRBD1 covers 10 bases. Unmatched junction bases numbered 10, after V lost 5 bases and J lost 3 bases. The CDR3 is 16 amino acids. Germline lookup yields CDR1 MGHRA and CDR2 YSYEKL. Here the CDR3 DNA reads TGCGCCAGCAGCTACCGATACGACAGGGGGCTCTACGAGCAGTACTTC. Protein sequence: CASSYRYDRGLYEQYF.

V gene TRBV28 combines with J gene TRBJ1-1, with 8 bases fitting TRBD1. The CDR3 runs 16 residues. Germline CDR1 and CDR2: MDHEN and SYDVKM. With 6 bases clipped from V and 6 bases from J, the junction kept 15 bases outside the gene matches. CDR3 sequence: CASRQGGGVTPAEAFF. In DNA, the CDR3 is TGTGCCAGCAGACAGGGGGGCGGGGTTACCCCCGCTGAAGCTTTCTTT.

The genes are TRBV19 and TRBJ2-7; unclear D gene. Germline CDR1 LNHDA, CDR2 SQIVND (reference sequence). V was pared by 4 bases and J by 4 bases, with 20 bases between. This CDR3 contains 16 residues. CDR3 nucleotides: TGTGCCAGTAGTACCTCCCACAGCTCGAAGGCTTACGAGCAGTACTTC. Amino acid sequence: CASSTSHSSKAYEQYF.

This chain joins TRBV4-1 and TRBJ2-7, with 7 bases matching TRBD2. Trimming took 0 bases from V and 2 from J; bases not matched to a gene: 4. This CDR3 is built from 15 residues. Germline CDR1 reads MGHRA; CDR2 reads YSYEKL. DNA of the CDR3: TGCGCCAGCAGCCAAGACCAGCGGGGTCCCTACGAGCAGTACTTC. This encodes CASSQDQRGPYEQYF.

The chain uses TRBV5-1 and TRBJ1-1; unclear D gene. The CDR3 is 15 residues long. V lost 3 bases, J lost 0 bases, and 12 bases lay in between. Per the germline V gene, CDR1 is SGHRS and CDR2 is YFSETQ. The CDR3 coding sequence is TGCGCCAGCAGCTCGGCCCCGTTCATGAACACTGAAGCTTTCTTT. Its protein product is CASSSAPFMNTEAFF.

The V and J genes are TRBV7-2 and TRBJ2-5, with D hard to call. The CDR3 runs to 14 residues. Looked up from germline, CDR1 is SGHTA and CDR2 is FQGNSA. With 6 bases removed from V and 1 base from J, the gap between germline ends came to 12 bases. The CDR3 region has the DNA TGTGCCAGCAGAACAGCGACTTCCCAAGAGACCCAGTACTTC. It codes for CASRTATSQETQYF.

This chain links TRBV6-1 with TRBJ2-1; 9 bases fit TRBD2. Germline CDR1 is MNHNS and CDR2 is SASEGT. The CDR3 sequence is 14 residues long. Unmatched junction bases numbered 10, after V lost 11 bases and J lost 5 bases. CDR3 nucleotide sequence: TGTGCCCACGCGGGGGGGGCCGTTAACAATGAGCAGTTCTTC. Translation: CAHAGGAVNNEQFF.

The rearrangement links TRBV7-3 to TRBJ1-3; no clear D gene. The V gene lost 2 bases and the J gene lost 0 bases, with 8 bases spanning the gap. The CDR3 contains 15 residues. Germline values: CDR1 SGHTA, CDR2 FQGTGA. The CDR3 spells CASSLYGLSGNTIYF. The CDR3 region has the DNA TGTGCCAGCAGCTTATATGGTCTCTCTGGAAACACCATATATTTT.

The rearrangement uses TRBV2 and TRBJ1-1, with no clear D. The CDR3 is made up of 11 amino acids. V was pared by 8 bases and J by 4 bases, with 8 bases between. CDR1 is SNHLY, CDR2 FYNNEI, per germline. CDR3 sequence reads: CASGYSTEAFF. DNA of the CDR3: TGTGCCAGCGGCTATAGCACTGAAGCTTTCTTT.